This entry concerns a single T cell receptor beta chain. The antigen is unknown. The data belong to a study of vaccination and CD4 T cells after COVID-19. The germline V and J ends were trimmed by 1 base and 3 bases, with 7 bases remaining between them. Germline V lookup: CDR1 SNHLY, CDR2 FYNNEI. The CDR3 loop spans 15 amino acids. Cultured CD4+ T cell DNA was sequenced using the Oncomine TCR Beta short-read assay. TCRdb ran MiXCR on the PCR reads and lists one entry per CDR3 protein. The table has 15,000 to 20,000 distinct CDR3 sequences, roughly half seen once. Treatment of the sample: roughly ten-day PBMC culture with coronavirus spike peptide pools or control peptides (ViraFEST assay).

The V gene is TRBV2, the J gene TRBJ1-6; D gene ambiguous. Input material: CD4+ T cells from blood, cultured in vitro. The clonotype was recovered from a human donor who had recovered from COVID-19. The CDR3 DNA follows: TGTGCCAGCAGTGAAGTGGGCATCTATAATTCACCCCTCCACTTT. This sequence encodes CASSEVGIYNSPLHF.